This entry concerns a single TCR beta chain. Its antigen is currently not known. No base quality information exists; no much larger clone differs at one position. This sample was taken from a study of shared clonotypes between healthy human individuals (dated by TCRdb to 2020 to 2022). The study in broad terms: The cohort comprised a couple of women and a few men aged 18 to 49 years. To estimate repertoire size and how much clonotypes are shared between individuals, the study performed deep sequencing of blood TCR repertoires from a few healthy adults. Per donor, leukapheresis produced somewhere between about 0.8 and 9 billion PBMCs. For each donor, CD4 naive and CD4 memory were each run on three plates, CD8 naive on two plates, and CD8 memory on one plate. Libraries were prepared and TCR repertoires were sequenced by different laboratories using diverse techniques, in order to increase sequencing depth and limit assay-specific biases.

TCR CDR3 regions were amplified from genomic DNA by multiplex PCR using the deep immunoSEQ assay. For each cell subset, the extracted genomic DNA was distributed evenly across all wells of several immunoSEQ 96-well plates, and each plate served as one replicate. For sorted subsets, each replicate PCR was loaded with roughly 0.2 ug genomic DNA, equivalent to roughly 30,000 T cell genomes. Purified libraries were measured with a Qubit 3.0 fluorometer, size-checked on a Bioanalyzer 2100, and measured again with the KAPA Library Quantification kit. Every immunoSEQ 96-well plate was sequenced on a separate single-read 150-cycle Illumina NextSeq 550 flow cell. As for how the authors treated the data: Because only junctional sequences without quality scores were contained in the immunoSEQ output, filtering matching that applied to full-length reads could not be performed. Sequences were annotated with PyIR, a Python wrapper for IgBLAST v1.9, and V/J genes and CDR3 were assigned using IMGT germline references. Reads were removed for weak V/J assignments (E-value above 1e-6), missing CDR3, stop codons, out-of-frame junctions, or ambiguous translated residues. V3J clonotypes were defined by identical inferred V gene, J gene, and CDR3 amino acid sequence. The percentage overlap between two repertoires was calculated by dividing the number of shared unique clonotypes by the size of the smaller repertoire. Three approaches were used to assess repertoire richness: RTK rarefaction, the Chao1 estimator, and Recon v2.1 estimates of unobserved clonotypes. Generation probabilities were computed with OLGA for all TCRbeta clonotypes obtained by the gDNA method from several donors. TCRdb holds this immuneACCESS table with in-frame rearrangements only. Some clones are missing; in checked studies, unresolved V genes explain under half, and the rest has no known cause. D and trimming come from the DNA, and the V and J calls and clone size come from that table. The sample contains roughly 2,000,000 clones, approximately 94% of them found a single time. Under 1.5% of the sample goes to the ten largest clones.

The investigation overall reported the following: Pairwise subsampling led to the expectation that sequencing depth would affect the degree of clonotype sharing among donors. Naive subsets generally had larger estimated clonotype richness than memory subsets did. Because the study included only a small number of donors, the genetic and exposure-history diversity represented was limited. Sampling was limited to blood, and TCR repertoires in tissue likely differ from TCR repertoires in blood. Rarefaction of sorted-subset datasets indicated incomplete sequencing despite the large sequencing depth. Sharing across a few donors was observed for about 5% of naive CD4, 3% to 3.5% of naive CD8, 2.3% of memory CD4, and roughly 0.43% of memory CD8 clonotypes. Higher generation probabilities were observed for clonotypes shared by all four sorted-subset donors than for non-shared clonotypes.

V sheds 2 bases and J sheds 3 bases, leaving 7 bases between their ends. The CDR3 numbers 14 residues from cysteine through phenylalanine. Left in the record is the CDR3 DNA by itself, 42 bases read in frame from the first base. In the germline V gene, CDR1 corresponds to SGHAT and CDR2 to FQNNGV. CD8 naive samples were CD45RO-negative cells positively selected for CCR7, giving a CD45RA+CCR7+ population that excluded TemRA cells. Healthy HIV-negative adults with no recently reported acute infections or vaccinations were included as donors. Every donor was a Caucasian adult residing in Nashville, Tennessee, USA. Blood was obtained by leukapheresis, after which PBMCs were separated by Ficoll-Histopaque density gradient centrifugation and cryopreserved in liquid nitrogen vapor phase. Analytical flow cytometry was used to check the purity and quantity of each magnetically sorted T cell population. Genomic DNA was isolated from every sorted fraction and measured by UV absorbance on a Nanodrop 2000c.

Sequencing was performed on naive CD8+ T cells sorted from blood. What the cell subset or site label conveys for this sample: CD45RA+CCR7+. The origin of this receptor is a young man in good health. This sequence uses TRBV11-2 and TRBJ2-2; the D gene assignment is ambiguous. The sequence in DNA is TGTGCCAGCAGCTTATTGACTTACACCGGGGAGCTGTTTTTT. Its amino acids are CASSLLTYTGELFF.